This T cell receptor beta chain came from a study of blood T cell repertoires in COVID-19. The overall study: Acute and convalescent COVID-19 specimens originated in the United States, Italy and Spain. Nucleic acid was either cDNA or gDNA, and it came from T cells, B-cell-depleted T cells, or PBMCs.

Original data processing: Estimation of nucleated cell counts was performed using reference gene primer amplification. Assay: immunoSEQ multiplex PCR; the TCRdb copy retains only in-frame clones and omits some. The D gene and trimming were derived from the DNA, and the V and J assignments and clone size from that table. The sample shows about 28,000 clones, around 85% of them seen only once. The CDR3 totals 11 residues. CDR1 LNHDA and CDR2 SQIVND come from the germline V gene (reference sequence). V shed 6 bases and J shed 3 bases, with 5 bases lying between them. The receptor was derived from an older woman with acute or convalescent COVID-19. The material sequenced was peripheral blood. The rearrangement links TRBV19 to TRBJ1-2, with D unresolved. CDR3 DNA: TGTGCCAGTAGATCCTACTATGGCTACACCTTC. Amino acid sequence: CASRSYYGYTF.